The next 15 T cell receptor beta chains were all read from a single sample in a study of cytomegalovirus exposure and HLA in healthy donors. This PCR relied on a set of 60 Vbeta primers and 13 Jbeta primers. Some clones are missing from TCRdb's copy, which holds only in-frame ones; the method was immunoSEQ multiplex PCR. This sample yields hundreds of thousands of clones, of which 82% are seen a single time; roughly 6% belongs to the top ten. The material sequenced was PBMCs. The source of these receptors is a middle-aged man in good health and CMV-seropositive.

The J gene is TRBJ2-3, the V gene TRBV27, with TRBD2 matching 12 bases. Looked up from germline, CDR1 is MNHEY and CDR2 is SMNVEV (reference sequence). The CDR3 is 17 amino acids. V lost 5 bases, J lost 3 bases, and 9 bases stayed unmatched. The CDR3 DNA sequence: TGTGCCAGCAGTCTCCGGACTAGCGGGGTCGCAACAGATACGCAGTATTTT. This sequence encodes CASSLRTSGVATDTQYF.

Only a few counts were recorded for this clone. This sequence joins TRBV15 and TRBJ2-5, with 7 bases identical to TRBD1. The CDR3 has 15 amino acids. Germline-derived CDR1 and CDR2 are LNHNV and YYDKDF (reference sequence). Trimming at V came to 3 bases and at J to 2 bases, leaving 6 bases not matched to a gene. In DNA form, the CDR3 reads TGTGCCACCAGCAGTTACAGGGGCGGACAAGAGACCCAGTACTTC. Translated: CATSSYRGGQETQYF.

The CDR3 region is CSVSGQGPDEQYF. For the CDR3, the DNA is TGCAGCGTGAGCGGACAGGGTCCGGACGAGCAGTACTTC. The chain is built from TRBV29-1 and TRBJ2-7; 8 bases are shared with TRBD1. V shed 6 bases and J 5 bases; nucleotides not matched to a gene: 9. The germline V gene encodes CDR1 SQVTM and CDR2 ANQGSEA. The CDR3 consists of 13 residues.

The rearrangement joins TRBV9 to TRBJ2-3; tentative D call: TRBD2 (5 bases). Germline V gene sequence: CDR1 SGDLS, CDR2 YYNGEE. This CDR3 spans 15 amino acids. Trimming left V 0 bases short and J 3 bases short, with 11 bases between. The CDR3 bases are TGTGCCAGCAGCGTAGGGGGAGATTGGACAGATACGCAGTATTTT. Amino acids: CASSVGGDWTDTQYF. Full variable domain (remainder filled in from reference TRBV9 and TRBJ2-3): DSGVTQTPKHLITATGQRVTLRCSPRSGDLSVYWYQQSLDQGLQFLIQYYNGEERAKGNILERFSAQQFPDLHSELNLSSLELGDSALYFCASSVGGDWTDTQYFGPGTRLTVL.

The CDR3 loop is CATSRLIGGFPLYGYTF. The CDR3 bases are TGTGCCACCAGCAGACTTATTGGAGGGTTCCCTCTCTATGGCTACACCTTC. This chain uses TRBV15 with TRBJ1-2; D call uncertain. Germline-derived CDR1 and CDR2 are LNHNV and YYDKDF (reference sequence). This CDR3 is 17 amino acids long. Trimming took 2 bases from V and 4 from J, leaving 20 bases between them.

This clone was picked up a small number of times. This chain connects TRBV2 to TRBJ1-5; D unresolved. The CDR3 is 15 amino acids. Germline loops: CDR1 SNHLY, CDR2 FYNNEI. The V end was cut by 6 bases, the J end by 2 bases, with 14 bases between. CDR3 in amino acids: CASRADNLGNQPQHF. The CDR3, as DNA: TGTGCCAGCAGGGCCGACAATCTCGGCAATCAGCCCCAGCATTTT.

V is TRBV19 and J is TRBJ1-5; 7 positions agree with TRBD1. There are 14 residues in the CDR3. The V gene's germline CDR1 is LNHDA and CDR2 SQIVND (reference sequence). The ends lost 5 bases at V and 4 bases at J; junction bases unmatched: 5. The chain's CDR3 is CASSPGQLNQPQHF. For the CDR3, the DNA is TGTGCCAGTAGTCCGGGACAGTTAAATCAGCCCCAGCATTTT.

The chain combines TRBV19 with TRBJ1-3; the D gene is possibly TRBD1 (6 bases). Per the germline V gene, CDR1 is LNHDA and CDR2 is SQIVND (reference sequence). V lost 5 bases, J lost 0 bases, and 14 bases lay in between. The CDR3 loop spans 16 amino acids. The CDR3 nucleotides are TGTGCCAGTAGTTGGCCAGGGGCCAGCTCTGGAAACACCATATATTTT. This codes for CASSWPGASSGNTIYF.

The chain is built from TRBV4-1 and TRBJ1-1; D is unclear. This CDR3 has 14 residues. V was clipped by 0 bases and J by 1 base, with 6 bases between them. From germline, CDR1 is MGHRA and CDR2 YSYEKL. This CDR3 is CASSQDPGNTEAFF. Written as DNA, the CDR3 is TGCGCCAGCAGCCAAGATCCAGGGAACACTGAAGCTTTCTTT.

The CDR3 region is CSAHDRDEQYF. The CDR3 DNA reads as TGCAGTGCTCACGACAGGGACGAGCAGTACTTC. The V gene is TRBV20-1, the J gene TRBJ2-7; 7 nucleotides line up with TRBD1. Germline V lookup: CDR1 DFQATT, CDR2 SNEGSKA (reference sequence). The CDR3 runs 11 residues. V gave up 5 bases and J gave up 5 bases; unmatched junction bases: 3.

CDR3 bases: TGTGCCAGCAAAGAGCCGGGAAACACCATATATTTT. This gives the protein CASKEPGNTIYF. The chain has TRBV2 and TRBJ1-3; no definite D call. Germline V lookup: CDR1 SNHLY, CDR2 FYNNEI. Deletions cut 7 bases from V and 4 bases from J, with 8 bases between. The CDR3 spans 12 residues.

The rearrangement uses TRBV29-1 and TRBJ1-2; 8 positions match TRBD1. The CDR3 consists of 13 residues. CDR1 and CDR2 (germline): SQVTM, ANQGSEA. V lost 5 bases and J lost 3; bases outside the gene matches: 5. The CDR3 DNA is TGCAGCGTTTATCTGACAGGGGACTATGGCTACACCTTC. Its protein is CSVYLTGDYGYTF.

The V gene is TRBV21-1, the J gene TRBJ2-5; TRBD1 is taken as the D call from the table, unchecked against the DNA. TRBV21-1 is noted as a pseudogene. CDR3 size: 15 residues. The CDR3 region is CASSKVPGKEETQYF. The CDR3 DNA sequence: TGTGCCAGCAGCAAAGTCCCAGGGAAGGAAGAGACCCAGTACTTC.

The chain recombines TRBV11-3 with TRBJ1-4; D is ambiguous. In germline, CDR1 is SGHNT, CDR2 YENEEA. The CDR3 spans 16 residues. With 2 bases removed from V and 3 bases from J, the gap between germline ends came to 13 bases. Here the CDR3 reads CASSLSSRTSNEKLFF. The CDR3 DNA reads as TGTGCCAGCAGCTTATCTTCCCGCACTTCTAATGAAAAACTGTTTTTT.

The chain combines TRBV5-1 with TRBJ2-1, with 7 bases identical to TRBD2. Looked up from germline, CDR1 is SGHRS and CDR2 is YFSETQ. This CDR3 has 14 residues. Trimming cost V 2 bases and J 7 bases; bases outside gene matches: 6. CDR3 protein: CASSLLGGSNEQFF. The CDR3 DNA is TGCGCCAGCAGCTTACTTGGCGGGAGTAATGAGCAGTTCTTC.